Following are 8 T cell receptor beta chains from one sample sequenced in a study of tumor and adjacent non-tumor tissue in lung cancer (dated by TCRdb to between 2018 and 2020). RNA was isolated from bulk, unsorted tissue, and RNA quality was assessed with a NanoDrop ND-1000 and an Agilent 2100. Library prep was done by multiplex PCR. Sequencing instrument: Illumina HiSeq 2500. TCRbeta libraries were built by three rounds of nested PCR using primers (Table S4), following protocols modified from ARM-PCR. TCRdb reanalyzed the raw reads on its own, using fastp at Q25 for trimming and MiXCR for clone calling, and kept in-frame beta chains. CDR3 protein sequences are deduplicated, and each keeps its most common genes and DNA. Recorded for this sample are around 120,000 distinct CDR3 sequences; about 66% of them occurred a single time. The top ten clonotypes cover 9.5% to 15% of the sample. The sample was lung tumor tissue. The source is a man aged 25 to 40 with non-small cell lung cancer.

Only one count was recorded for this clonotype. The chain couples TRBV11-2 to TRBJ2-2; D possibly matches TRBD1 or TRBD2 (5 bases each). CDR1 is SGHAT and CDR2 is FQNNGV in the germline V gene. The ends were cut back, 5 bases at V and 13 bases at J, with 23 bases in the middle. This CDR3 region has 15 residues. CDR3 sequence: CASSGAAVVTEGLFF. CDR3 DNA: TGTGCCAGCAGCGGGGCCGCGGTAGTGACCGAGGGGCTGTTTTTT. The entire variable domain, with the rest obtained from reference TRBV11-2 and TRBJ2-2, is as follows: EAGVAQSPRYKIIEKRQSVAFWCNPISGHATLYWYQQILGQGPKLLIQFQNNGVVDDSQLPKDRFSAERLKGVDSTLKIQPAKLEDSAVYLCASSGAAVVTEGLFFGEGSRLTVL.

With respect to this clonotype: One junction end does not reproduce the germline sequence, and a read error may be involved. The V and J genes are TRBV20-1 and TRBJ2-3; D possibly uses TRBD1 or TRBD2 (5 bases each). This CDR3 comprises 13 residues. Looked up from germline, CDR1 is DFQATT and CDR2 is SNEGSKA (reference sequence). CDR3 in amino acids: CSATRDVADSQFF. For the CDR3, the DNA is TGCAGTGCCACGAGGGACGTCGCAGATTCGCAGTTTTTT.

V usage is TRBV20-1 and J usage is TRBJ2-3; tentative D call: TRBD1 (7 bases). This CDR3 has 14 amino acids. V was cut by 0 bases and J by 8 bases, with 15 bases left in between. The germline V gene encodes CDR1 DFQATT and CDR2 SNEGSKA (reference sequence). The CDR3 sequence: CSARDPRGDVTQYF. DNA of the CDR3: TGCAGTGCTAGAGATCCCAGGGGGGACGTTACGCAGTATTTT.

This clonotype was seen at least ten times. The rearrangement uses TRBV11-3 and TRBJ1-2, with D possibly being TRBD1 (6 bases). V was clipped by 4 bases and J by 2 bases, with 11 bases between them. Germline V lookup: CDR1 SGHNT, CDR2 YENEEA. The CDR3 length is 14 residues. The CDR3 is CASSYGQTNYGYTF. CDR3 coding DNA: TGTGCCAGCAGCTATGGACAGACCAACTATGGCTACACCTTC.

This clonotype was counted many times. This sequence joins TRBV5-1 and TRBJ2-5; no firm D call. Trimming took 2 bases from V and 2 from J, leaving 1 base between them. The CDR3 is 11 residues long. Per germline, CDR1 SGHRS and CDR2 YFSETQ. This chain's CDR3 is CASSFQETQYF. The CDR3 DNA follows: TGCGCCAGCAGCTTTCAAGAGACCCAGTACTTC.

The chain links TRBV6-5 to TRBJ1-5, with TRBD1 identical over 10 bases. The J call may be in error: the DNA end matches TRBJ2-3 better. Germline V CDR1 and CDR2: MNHEY, SVGAGI. The CDR3 is 14 amino acids. The CDR3 spells CARRNGQGDQPQYF. The CDR3 DNA reads as TGTGCCAGGAGGAACGGACAGGGGGATCAGCCCCAGTATTTT.

The chain uses TRBV5-1 and TRBJ2-1; tentatively, D is TRBD2 (6 bases). The CDR3 has 15 residues. V dropped 4 bases and J dropped 7 bases, with 18 bases sitting between them. Germline loops: CDR1 SGHRS, CDR2 YFSETQ. CDR3 DNA sequence: TGCGCCAGCAGCGCCCCGGGACTGCCAGGGAATGAGCAGTTCTTC. It yields the protein CASSAPGLPGNEQFF.

For this clonotype: One end of the junction is discordant with germline, which a read error may explain. V is TRBV12-3 or TRBV12-4 and J is TRBJ2-4; 7 nucleotides agree with TRBD1. CDR3 length: 13 amino acids. The CDR3 coding sequence is TGTGCCAGCCGTTTAGGCAGGGGGAACATTCAGTACTTC. Amino acids: CASRLGRGNIQYF.